These 9 T cell receptor beta chains came from one sample sequenced in a study of T cell responses to AZD1222 COVID-19 vaccine. The repertoire was sequenced with immunoSEQ multiplex PCR; TCRdb's copy has only in-frame clones and lacks some. This sample carries approximately 100,000 clones, about nine tenths of them seen once, and the ten largest clones take about 48%. Sequenced here: peripheral blood, sampled on day 0 of AZD1222 vaccination. These receptor sequences come from an adult in good health.

The chain combines TRBV27 with TRBJ2-2, with 8 bases identical to TRBD2. The V gene's germline CDR1 is MNHEY and CDR2 SMNVEV (reference sequence). The V segment lost 7 bases and the J segment 6 bases; nucleotides outside the gene matches: 10. There are 15 residues in the CDR3. The CDR3 DNA reads TGTGCCAGCACCCCTGCCCCGGGGGGGGCCGGGGAGCTGTTTTTT. Translation gives CASTPAPGGAGELFF.

This chain uses TRBV19 with TRBJ2-7, with TRBD1 identical over 10 bases. This CDR3 region has 14 residues. V lost 6 bases, J lost 6 bases, and 8 bases stayed unmatched. Germline V CDR1 and CDR2: LNHDA, SQIVND (reference sequence). The CDR3 DNA follows: TGTGCCAGTAGATCGACAGGGGGCGGGACCGAGCAGTACTTC. Translated: CASRSTGGGTEQYF.

The chain has TRBV29-1 and TRBJ1-5, with D unresolved. CDR1 SQVTM and CDR2 ANQGSEA come from the germline V gene. The V end was cut by 7 bases, the J end by 4 bases, with 11 bases between. The CDR3 totals 12 residues. CDR3 DNA sequence: TGCAGCGCCCGAGACGGTAATCAGCCCCAGCATTTT. Its translation: CSARDGNQPQHF.

In its sample, this clone was seen once. V is TRBV10-1 and J is TRBJ2-1; D is unresolved. V shed 11 bases and J shed 4 bases, with 15 bases lying between them. Per the germline V gene, CDR1 is WNHNN and CDR2 is SYGVQD (reference sequence). This CDR3 region has 13 residues. The CDR3 nucleotides are TGCGCCGCCTCTCCCCTCCCATACAATGAGCAGTTCTTC. It is translated as CAASPLPYNEQFF.

This chain connects TRBV7-3 to TRBJ2-2; 8 bases line up with TRBD2. The J segment lost 6 bases and the V segment lost 5 bases, leaving 8 bases of the junction unmatched. Germline CDR1 is SGHTA and CDR2 is FQGTGA. The CDR3 is made up of 15 amino acids. The CDR3 bases are TGTGCCAGCAGCCCAAGACCTAGCGGGCCCGGGGAGCTGTTTTTT. Translation gives CASSPRPSGPGELFF.

The J gene is TRBJ1-2, the V gene TRBV6-5, with D unclear. Deletions cut 2 bases from V and 5 bases from J, with 15 bases between. Looked up from germline, CDR1 is MNHEY and CDR2 is SVGAGI. CDR3 size: 15 residues. The CDR3 region is CASSYRPGASYGYTF. As DNA, the CDR3 is TGTGCCAGCAGTTACCGACCGGGTGCCTCGTATGGCTACACCTTC.

In DNA form, the CDR3 reads TGTGCCAGTAGTCTTAGGCTCCACAATGAGCAGTTCTTC. Encoded protein: CASSLRLHNEQFF. The chain has TRBV19 and TRBJ2-1, with D unresolved. Trimming stripped 5 bases from V and 5 bases from J, with 10 bases between. The length of the CDR3 is 13 residues. Germline lookup yields CDR1 LNHDA and CDR2 SQIVND (reference sequence).

The rearrangement joins TRBV19 to TRBJ1-1; unclear D gene. V was pared by 6 bases and J by 1 base, with 12 bases between. Germline CDR1 and CDR2: LNHDA and SQIVND (reference sequence). The CDR3 runs to 14 residues. The CDR3 reads CASSQQFRNTEAFF. The CDR3 coding sequence is TGTGCCAGTAGCCAACAATTTAGGAACACTGAAGCTTTCTTT.

The chain couples TRBV7-2 to TRBJ1-5; possibly TRBD1 for D (5 bases). CDR3 length: 15 amino acids. In germline, CDR1 is SGHTA, CDR2 FQGNSA. V lost 5 bases and J 5 bases, leaving 16 bases between the germline ends. The DNA for the CDR3 is TGTGCCAGCAGCCCACGGGGGAGATGGGATCAGCCCCAGCATTTT. Protein sequence: CASSPRGRWDQPQHF.